Below, one T cell receptor (beta chain) is given with its context. Its antigen is not known. The data stem from a study of T cells in Graves' hyperthyroidism and ophthalmopathy. About the research overall: Staff took peripheral blood when the initial diagnosis was made, before any treatment began.

TCR beta CDR3 regions were amplified from RNA. Initially, a first-round RT-PCR of the TCR CDR3 employed the HTBI primer set. One entry per CDR3 protein results from TCRdb running MiXCR on the multiplex PCR reads. The sample records hundreds of thousands of distinct CDR3 sequences, 14% being singletons. Study results and caveats: Clonotypes that were expanded in thyroid above 0.001 mostly appeared in blood too.

The CDR3 covers 15 residues. V was shortened by 6 bases and J by 0 bases, with 15 bases between the two germline ends. Per the germline V gene, CDR1 is MNHEY and CDR2 is SVGEGT. Sequencing used blood. This chain connects TRBV6-2 or TRBV6-3 to TRBJ2-7; D is possibly TRBD2 (5 bases). This sequence was found in a woman between 18 and 29 years old with Graves' hyperthyroidism. The CDR3 region is CASSFRLLSSYEQYF. DNA of the CDR3: TGTGCCAGCAGCTTTAGACTACTGTCCTCCTACGAGCAGTACTTC.